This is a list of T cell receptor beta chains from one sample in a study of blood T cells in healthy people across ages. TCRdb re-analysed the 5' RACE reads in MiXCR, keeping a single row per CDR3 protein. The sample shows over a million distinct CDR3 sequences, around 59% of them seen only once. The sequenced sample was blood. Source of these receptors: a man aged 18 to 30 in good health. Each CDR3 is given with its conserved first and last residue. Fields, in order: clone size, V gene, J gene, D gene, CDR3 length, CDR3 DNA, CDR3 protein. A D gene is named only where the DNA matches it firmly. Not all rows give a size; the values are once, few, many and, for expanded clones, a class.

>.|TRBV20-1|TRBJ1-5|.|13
TGCAGTGCGGAGATGTTTCTAAATCAGCCCCAGCATTTT
CSAEMFLNQPQHF
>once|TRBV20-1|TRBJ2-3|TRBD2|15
TGCAGTGCCCAGACTATAGCGGGGGGGGGAGATACGCAGTATTTT
CSAQTIAGGGDTQYF
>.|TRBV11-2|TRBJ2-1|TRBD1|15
TGTGCCAGCAGCTTAGTCGACAGGGGATACAATGAGCAGTTCTTC
CASSLVDRGYNEQFF
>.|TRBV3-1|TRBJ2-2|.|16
TGTGCCAGCAGCCAAGAAGTGTACAGATACACCGGGGAGCTGTTTTTT
CASSQEVYRYTGELFF
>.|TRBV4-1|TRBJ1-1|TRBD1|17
TGCGCCAGCAGCCAACCACCGGGACAGGGATGGTTCACTGAAGCTTTCTTT
CASSQPPGQGWFTEAFF
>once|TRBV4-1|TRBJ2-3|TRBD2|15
TGCGCCAGCAGAGGACTAGCGGGATTTCCAGATACGCAGTATTTT
CASRGLAGFPDTQYF
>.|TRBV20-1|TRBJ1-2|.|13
TGCAGTGCTAGAGATAAGGCGTCTTCGGGCTACACCTTC
CSARDKASSGYTF
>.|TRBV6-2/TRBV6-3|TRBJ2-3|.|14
TGTGCCAGCAGGATTCCACAGGGTGGCTATACGCAGTATTTT
CASRIPQGGYTQYF
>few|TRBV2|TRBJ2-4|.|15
TGTGCCAGCAGTCCACAGGGTTGGGCCAAAAACATTCAGTACTTC
CASSPQGWAKNIQYF
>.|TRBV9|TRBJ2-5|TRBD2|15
TGTGCCAGCAGTTCAAGCGGGGCGCCCCGAGAGACCCAGTACTTC
CASSSSGAPRETQYF
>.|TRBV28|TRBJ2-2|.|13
TGTGCCAGCCTAGAGGGGAACACCGGGGAGCTGTTTTTT
CASLEGNTGELFF
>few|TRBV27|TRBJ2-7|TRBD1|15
TGTGCCAGCAGTCTCGGGACAGGGGGACTCTACGAGCAGTACTTC
CASSLGTGGLYEQYF
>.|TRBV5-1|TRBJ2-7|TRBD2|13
TGCGCCAGCAGACAAACTAGCGGCTACGAGCAGTACTTC
CASRQTSGYEQYF
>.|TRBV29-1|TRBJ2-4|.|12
TGCAGCGCTCGGACACTAGCTTTAAAGCAGTACTTC
CSARTLALKQYF
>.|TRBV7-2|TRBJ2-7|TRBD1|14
TGTGCCAGCAGCGCGACAGGGTTGGCCTACGAGCAGTACTTC
CASSATGLAYEQYF
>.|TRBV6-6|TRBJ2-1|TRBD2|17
TGTGCCAGCAGTTACGGGCTAGCGGGAGTCTCGGTCAATGAGCAGTTCTTC
CASSYGLAGVSVNEQFF
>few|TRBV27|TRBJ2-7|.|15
TGTGCCAGCAGTATTACAGGGTTGGGCTCCTACGAGCAGTACTTC
CASSITGLGSYEQYF